Below are 10 T cell receptor beta chains sequenced from a single sample in a study of blood T cell repertoires in COVID-19. Using immunoSEQ multiplex PCR, the repertoire was profiled, and TCRdb retains in-frame clones only, with some absent. The sample records about 260,000 clones, 80% to 90% being singletons. Material for sequencing was PBMCs or T cells enriched from blood (not recorded which). The receptors come from a woman younger than 30 who had recovered from COVID-19.

The chain's CDR3 is CASLRQGVSDTQYF. The CDR3 DNA is TGCGCCAGTTTGAGGCAGGGGGTTTCAGATACGCAGTATTTT. J is TRBJ2-3 and V is TRBV10-2, with 7 bases aligning to TRBD1. Germline values: CDR1 WSHSY, CDR2 SAAADI. V trimming: 9 bases; J trimming: 4 bases; junction bases outside the gene matches: 10. CDR3 length equals 14 residues.

The chain joins TRBV7-9 to TRBJ2-2, with 10 bases aligning to TRBD1. After removal of 4 bases from V and 7 bases from J, the junction contained 6 bases not matched to a gene. Germline V gene data show CDR1 as SEHNR and CDR2 as FQNEAQ (reference sequence). The CDR3 is 15 residues long. The CDR3 coding sequence is TGTGCCAGCAGCTCCCGACAGGGGGCCGGCGGGGAGCTGTTTTTT. Its translation is CASSSRQGAGGELFF.

The rearrangement uses TRBV29-1 and TRBJ2-6; tentative D call: TRBD1 (6 bases). Looked up from germline, CDR1 is SQVTM and CDR2 is ANQGSEA. The CDR3 has 16 residues. Trimming removed 7 bases at V and 0 bases at J, with 16 bases between. CDR3 sequence: CSGYMRQVSGANVLTF. The CDR3 coding sequence is TGCAGCGGTTATATGAGACAGGTCTCTGGGGCCAACGTCCTGACTTTC.

V is TRBV7-9 and J is TRBJ1-1; 9 bases match TRBD1. Germline assignment: CDR1 SEHNR and CDR2 FQNEAQ (reference sequence). This CDR3 region has 14 residues. The V gene end was trimmed by 4 bases and the J gene end by 1 base; junction bases not matched to a gene: 1. This CDR3 is CASSSGQGNTEAFF. The CDR3 bases are TGTGCCAGCAGCTCGGGACAGGGGAACACTGAAGCTTTCTTT.

V and J are TRBV12-5 and TRBJ2-1; D unresolved. V lost 0 bases, J lost 0 bases, and 6 bases lay in between. The CDR3 runs to 15 residues. Per germline, CDR1 LGHNT and CDR2 FRNRAP. The CDR3 reads CASGLVLSSYNEQFF. CDR3 in DNA: TGTGCTAGTGGTTTGGTCTTGAGCTCCTACAATGAGCAGTTCTTC.

The chain carries TRBV5-1 and TRBJ1-2; no reliable D call. Deletions cut 7 bases from V and 8 bases from J, with 21 bases between. Germline assignment: CDR1 SGHRS and CDR2 YFSETQ. The CDR3 has 14 residues. CDR3 in DNA: TGCGCCAGCTCAGCTGATGGAGGGAAGGGCGGCTACACCTTC. Its protein product is CASSADGGKGGYTF. The full variable domain, rest sourced from reference TRBV5-1 and TRBJ1-2, is KAGVTQTPRYLIKTRGQQVTLSCSPISGHRSVSWYQQTPGQGLQFLFEYFSETQRNKGNFPGRFSGRQFSNSRSEMNVSTLELGDSALYLCASSADGGKGGYTFGSGTRLTVV.

The chain carries TRBV4-1 and TRBJ2-5; a possible D gene is TRBD2 (6 bases). CDR3 length: 13 residues. Per the germline V gene, CDR1 is MGHRA and CDR2 is YSYEKL. The germline V and J ends were trimmed by 4 bases and 5 bases, with 11 bases remaining between them. The CDR3 protein is CASSRLGGETQYF. CDR3 in DNA: TGCGCCAGCAGCCGCCTTGGGGGGGAGACCCAGTACTTC.

The chain employs TRBV10-3 and TRBJ1-2, with TRBD1 identical over 10 bases. After removal of 7 bases from V and 3 bases from J, the junction contained 5 bases not matched to a gene. The CDR3 runs 14 residues. Germline assignment: CDR1 ENHRY and CDR2 SYGVKD. CDR3 sequence (DNA): TGTGCCATCAAACGACAGGGGGCAGACTATGGCTACACCTTC. It codes for CAIKRQGADYGYTF.

The chain employs TRBV4-1 and TRBJ1-5; TRBD1 agrees at 7 bases. This CDR3 is built from 14 residues. Losses at the gene ends were 3 bases for V and 4 bases for J; bases not matched to a gene: 3. The germline gives CDR1 MGHRA, CDR2 YSYEKL. The CDR3 here is CASSQTGRNQPQHF. Here the CDR3 DNA reads TGCGCCAGCAGCCAGACAGGGAGGAATCAGCCCCAGCATTTT.

The J gene is TRBJ1-3, the V gene TRBV19; D is possibly TRBD1 (6 bases). The CDR3 sequence is 15 residues long. Trimming took off 2 bases at V and 2 bases at J, with 10 bases between the two ends. Per germline, CDR1 LNHDA and CDR2 SQIVND (reference sequence). CDR3 in amino acids: CASSIYRATGNTIYF. In DNA, the CDR3 is TGTGCCAGTAGTATATACAGGGCTACTGGAAACACCATATATTTT.